Listed below are T cell receptor beta chains from one sample, sequenced in a study of T-cell memory formation after mild COVID-19. Each CDR3 protein gets one entry after TCRdb re-called the 5' RACE reads with MiXCR. The sample carries around 250,000 distinct CDR3 sequences, 15% to 20% recorded once. The source material was PBMCs or a T cell subset sorted from them (not recorded which). Receptor source: a man aged 18 to 30 who had mild COVID-19 (a few samples of this study predate the infection). Cell type and time point are not known. Each CDR3 is given with its conserved first and last residue. Fields, in order: D gene, J gene, clone size, V gene, CDR3 DNA, CDR3 protein. D genes are given only for firm matches. The size of a clone is reported for some rows only, either as once, few or many, or as a class for expanded clones.

TRBD1	TRBJ2-1	-	TRBV7-2	TGTGCCAGCAGCTTATTGCAGGGGGTGGAAAATGAGCAGTTCTTC	CASSLLQGVENEQFF
-	TRBJ1-1	-	TRBV6-2/TRBV6-3	TGTGCCAGCAGTTACAGGGGTCATGAAGCTTTCTTT	CASSYRGHEAFF
-	TRBJ1-4	-	TRBV7-2	TGTGCCAGCAGCTCTGGGGGCGCGTTTCGGGAAAAACTGTTTTTT	CASSSGGAFREKLFF
TRBD1	TRBJ2-3	-	TRBV7-9	TGTGCCAGCAGCTTAACCGGGACAGGGTACACAGATACGCAGTATTTT	CASSLTGTGYTDTQYF
-	TRBJ1-1	few	TRBV20-1	TGCAGTGCTGAGGACCCCTCGGCGAACGCTGAAGCTTTCTTT	CSAEDPSANAEAFF
-	TRBJ2-5	many	TRBV11-2	TGTGCCAGCAGCTTAGATCGGGGCGGGCTACCTCTTGAGACCCAGTACTTC	CASSLDRGGLPLETQYF
-	TRBJ1-6	once	TRBV2	TGTGCCAGCAAATTGCAGGGTAACTCACCCCTCCACTTT	CASKLQGNSPLHF
TRBD1	TRBJ2-5	-	TRBV20-1	TGCAGTGCTAGGGGCAGGGGGTGGGAGACCCAGTACTTC	CSARGRGWETQYF
TRBD1	TRBJ2-7	-	TRBV19	TGTGCCAGTAGTATTGGGTGGGACAGTTCGGGAGAGCAGTACTTC	CASSIGWDSSGEQYF
-	TRBJ1-5	few	TRBV6-4	TGTGCCAGTCTCCGGGCCCCGACAATCTATAGCAATCAGCCCCAGCATTTT	CASLRAPTIYSNQPQHF
-	TRBJ1-6	-	TRBV5-1	TGCGCCAGCAGCTTGTCCCCTACGGCCGATTCACCCCTCCACTTT	CASSLSPTADSPLHF
-	TRBJ2-1	-	TRBV11-3	TGTGCCAGCAGCCACGGTAGAGGTGGGCAGTTCTTC	CASSHGRGGQFF
-	TRBJ2-1	-	TRBV4-3	TGCGCCAGCAGCCAAGATGCAGGGTTTGAGCAGTTCTTC	CASSQDAGFEQFF
-	TRBJ1-5	few	TRBV4-1	TGCGCCAGCAGCCAAGATGACGGGGGGGGACAGCCCCAGCATTTT	CASSQDDGGGQPQHF
TRBD2	TRBJ2-1	-	TRBV4-3	TGCGCCAGCAGCCAAGTGAGTGGGACTAGTGGAGTTCAGTTCTTC	CASSQVSGTSGVQFF
-	TRBJ2-2	-	TRBV3-2	TGTGCCAGCAGCTACCGGGACAGGGGGCAACACGGGGAGCTGTTTTTT	CASSYRDRGQHGELFF
-	TRBJ2-3	many	TRBV20-1	TGCAGTGCTAGAGGCAGGCGAACGACTAGGGGGACCACAGATACGCAGTATTTT	CSARGRRTTRGTTDTQYF
TRBD1	TRBJ2-7	-	TRBV6-2/TRBV6-3	TGTGCCAGCAGTAACCACGAGACAGGGGGCCTGTCCTACGAGCAGTACTTC	CASSNHETGGLSYEQYF
TRBD1	TRBJ2-1	few	TRBV7-3	TGTGCCAGCAGCTTGGACAGGGGCCCGGAGCGGTTCTTC	CASSLDRGPERFF
TRBD1	TRBJ2-7	few	TRBV4-2	TGTGCCAGCAGCCAACATGGGACAGAGGCTTACGAGCAGTACTTC	CASSQHGTEAYEQYF
-	TRBJ2-3	few	TRBV27	TGTGCCAGCAGTTTTTCAGGGCCAGATACGCAGTATTTT	CASSFSGPDTQYF
-	TRBJ1-2	few	TRBV7-9	TGTGCCAGCAGCTTACATAACTATGGCTACACCTTC	CASSLHNYGYTF
-	TRBJ2-2	few	TRBV20-1	TGCAGTGCTCATAGGGACGGAACCAACACCGGGGAGCTGTTTTTT	CSAHRDGTNTGELFF
TRBD2	TRBJ2-1	-	TRBV6-2/TRBV6-3	TGTGCCAGCAGGCCCACTAGCGGTAATGAGCAGTTCTTC	CASRPTSGNEQFF
-	TRBJ1-4	-	TRBV4-1	TGCGCCAGCAGCCAAACAGCTGAAAAACTGTTTTTT	CASSQTAEKLFF
-	TRBJ2-1	-	TRBV9	TGTGCCAGCAGCGTAGTAGGTAGCGCTTACAATGAGCAGTTCTTC	CASSVVGSAYNEQFF
TRBD1	TRBJ2-7	-	TRBV10-1	TGCGCCAGCAGTGAGTCCCTGGGACAGGGGCACTACGAGCAGTACTTC	CASSESLGQGHYEQYF
TRBD1	TRBJ2-3	many	TRBV5-1	TGCGCCAGCAGCCCCACCGGGACAGCAGATACGCAGTATTTT	CASSPTGTADTQYF
TRBD1	TRBJ2-7	-	TRBV4-2	TGTGCCAGCGGCAGGGGGACAGGGTCCTACGAGCAGTACTTC	CASGRGTGSYEQYF
-	TRBJ1-6	few	TRBV5-6	TGTGCCAGCAGCTTGAGAGATCGGCGCAGGAGCTCCTATAATTCACCCCTCCACTTT	CASSLRDRRRSSYNSPLHF
-	TRBJ1-2	few	TRBV25-1	TGTGCCAGCAGTTATACTAAATGGAGTGGCTACACCTTC	CASSYTKWSGYTF
TRBD1	TRBJ1-1	-	TRBV7-9	TGTGCCAGCAGCCCGAGGGGGCGGACTGAAGCTTTCTTT	CASSPRGRTEAFF
-	TRBJ1-2	-	TRBV6-5	TGTGGCAGCAGTTACTCGGCAGGGCCCTATGGCTACACCTTC	CGSSYSAGPYGYTF
TRBD1	TRBJ2-1	-	TRBV6-1	TGTGCCAGCAGTGAACAGGGGACAGGGAGGAATGAGCAGTTCTTC	CASSEQGTGRNEQFF
-	TRBJ1-1	few	TRBV3-1	TGTGCCAGCAGCCATAGTGGGGGGTTCGGCACTGAAGCTTTCTTT	CASSHSGGFGTEAFF